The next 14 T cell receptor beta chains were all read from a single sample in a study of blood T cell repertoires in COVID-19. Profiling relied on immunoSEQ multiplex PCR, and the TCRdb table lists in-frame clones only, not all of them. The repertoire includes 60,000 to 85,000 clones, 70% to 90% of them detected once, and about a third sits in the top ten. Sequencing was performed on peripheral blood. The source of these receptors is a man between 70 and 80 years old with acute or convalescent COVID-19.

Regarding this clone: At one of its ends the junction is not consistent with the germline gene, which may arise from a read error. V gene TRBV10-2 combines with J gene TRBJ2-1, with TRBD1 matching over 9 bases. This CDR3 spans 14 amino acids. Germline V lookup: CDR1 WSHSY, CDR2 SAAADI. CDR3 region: CASWGQGTYHEQFF. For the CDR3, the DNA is TGCGCCAGCTGGGGACAGGGCACCTACCATGAGCAGTTCTTC.

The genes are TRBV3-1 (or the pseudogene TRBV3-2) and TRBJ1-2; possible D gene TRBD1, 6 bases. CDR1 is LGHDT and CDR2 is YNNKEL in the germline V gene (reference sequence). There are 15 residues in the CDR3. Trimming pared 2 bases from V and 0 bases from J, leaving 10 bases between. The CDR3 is CASSQPGTPNYGYTF. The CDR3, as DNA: TGTGCCAGCAGCCAACCCGGGACACCTAACTATGGCTACACCTTC.

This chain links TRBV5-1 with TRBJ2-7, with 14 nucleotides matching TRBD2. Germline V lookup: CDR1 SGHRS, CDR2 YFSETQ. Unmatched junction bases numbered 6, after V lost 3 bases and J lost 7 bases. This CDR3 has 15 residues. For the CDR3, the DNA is TGCGCCAGCAGCTCGACGACTAGCGGGAGGGGGGAGCAGTACTTC. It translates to CASSSTTSGRGEQYF.

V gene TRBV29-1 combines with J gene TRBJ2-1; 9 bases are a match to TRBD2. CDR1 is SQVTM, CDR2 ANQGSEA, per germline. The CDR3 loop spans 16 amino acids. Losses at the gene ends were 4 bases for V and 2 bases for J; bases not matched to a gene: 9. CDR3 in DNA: TGCAGCGTTGTCGGAATAGCGGGAGAAACCTACAATGAGCAGTTCTTC. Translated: CSVVGIAGETYNEQFF.

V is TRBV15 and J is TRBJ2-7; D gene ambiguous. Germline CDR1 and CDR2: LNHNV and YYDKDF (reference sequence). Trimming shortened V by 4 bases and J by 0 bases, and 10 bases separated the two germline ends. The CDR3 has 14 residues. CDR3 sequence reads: CATSISPGSYEQYF. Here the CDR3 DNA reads TGTGCCACCAGCATCTCCCCAGGCTCCTACGAGCAGTACTTC.

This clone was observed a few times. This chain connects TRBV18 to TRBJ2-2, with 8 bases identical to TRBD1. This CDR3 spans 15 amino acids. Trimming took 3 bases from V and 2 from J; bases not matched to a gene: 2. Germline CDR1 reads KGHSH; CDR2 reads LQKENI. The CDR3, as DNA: TGTGCCAGCTCACCGGCAGGGGGCAACACCGGGGAGCTGTTTTTT. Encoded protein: CASSPAGGNTGELFF.

The CDR3 DNA sequence: TGTGCCAGCAGCGCCTTTATTGGGCGGAGGACGACCGGAAACACCATATATTTT. This gives the protein CASSAFIGRRTTGNTIYF. V usage is TRBV13 and J usage is TRBJ1-3; unclear D gene. This CDR3 is built from 18 residues. CDR1 is PRHDT and CDR2 is FYEKMQ in the germline V gene (reference sequence). V was trimmed by 5 bases and J by 4 bases, leaving 24 bases between them.

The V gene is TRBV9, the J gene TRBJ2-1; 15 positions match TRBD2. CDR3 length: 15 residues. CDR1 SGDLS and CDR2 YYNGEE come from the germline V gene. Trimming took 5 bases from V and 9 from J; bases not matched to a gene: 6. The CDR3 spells CASSGPGLAGGEQFF. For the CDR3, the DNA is TGTGCCAGCAGTGGACCGGGACTAGCGGGAGGTGAGCAGTTCTTC.

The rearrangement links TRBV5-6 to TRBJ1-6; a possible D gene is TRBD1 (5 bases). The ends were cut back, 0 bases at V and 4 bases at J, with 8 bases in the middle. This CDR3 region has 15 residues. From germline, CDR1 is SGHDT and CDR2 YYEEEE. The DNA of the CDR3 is TGTGCCAGCAGCTTGGCAGGGATGTATAATTCACCCCTCCACTTT. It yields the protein CASSLAGMYNSPLHF. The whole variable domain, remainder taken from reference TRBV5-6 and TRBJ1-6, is DAGVTQSPTHLIKTRGQQVTLRCSPKSGHDTVSWYQQALGQGPQFIFQYYEEEERQRGNFPDRFSGHQFPNYSSELNVNALLLGDSALYLCASSLAGMYNSPLHFGNGTRLTVT.

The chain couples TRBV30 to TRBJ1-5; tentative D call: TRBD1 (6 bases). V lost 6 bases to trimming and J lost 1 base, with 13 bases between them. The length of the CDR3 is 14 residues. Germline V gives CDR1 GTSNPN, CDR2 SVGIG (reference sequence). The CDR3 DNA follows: TGTGCCTGTGCAGGGGCGCGGAGCAATCAGCCCCAGCATTTT. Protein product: CACAGARSNQPQHF. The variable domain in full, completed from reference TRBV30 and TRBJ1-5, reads SQTIHQWPATLVQPVGSPLSLECTVEGTSNPNLYWYRQAAGRGLQLLFYSVGIGQISSEVPQNLSASRPQDRQFILSSKKLLLSDSGFYLCACAGARSNQPQHFGDGTRLSIL.

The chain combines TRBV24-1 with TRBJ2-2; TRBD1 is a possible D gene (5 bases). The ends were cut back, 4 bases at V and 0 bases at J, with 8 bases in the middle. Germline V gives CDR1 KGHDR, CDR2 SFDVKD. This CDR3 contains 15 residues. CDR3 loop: CATSDRTPNTGELFF. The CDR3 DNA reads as TGTGCCACCAGTGACCGGACACCGAACACCGGGGAGCTGTTTTTT.

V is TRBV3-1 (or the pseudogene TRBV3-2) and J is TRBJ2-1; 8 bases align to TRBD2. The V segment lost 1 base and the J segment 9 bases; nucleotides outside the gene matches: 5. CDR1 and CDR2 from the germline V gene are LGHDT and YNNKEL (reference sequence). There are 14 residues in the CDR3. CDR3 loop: CASSQGGGFGEQFF. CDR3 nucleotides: TGTGCCAGCAGCCAAGGCGGGGGGTTCGGTGAGCAGTTCTTC.

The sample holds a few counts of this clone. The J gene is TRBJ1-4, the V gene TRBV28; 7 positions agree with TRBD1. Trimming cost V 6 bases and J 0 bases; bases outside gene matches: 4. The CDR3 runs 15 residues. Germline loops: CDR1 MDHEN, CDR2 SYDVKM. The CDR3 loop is CASRATGATNEKLFF. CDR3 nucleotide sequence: TGTGCCAGCAGGGCTACAGGGGCAACTAATGAAAAACTGTTTTTT.

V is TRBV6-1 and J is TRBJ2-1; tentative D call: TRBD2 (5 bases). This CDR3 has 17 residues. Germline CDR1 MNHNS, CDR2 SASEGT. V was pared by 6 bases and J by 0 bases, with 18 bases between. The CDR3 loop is CASREWTAAISYNEQFF. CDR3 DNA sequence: TGTGCCAGCAGGGAATGGACTGCTGCAATCTCCTACAATGAGCAGTTCTTC.